This T cell receptor (beta chain) emerged from a study of blood T cells in healthy people across ages. The germline CDR1 and CDR2 sequences are SGDLS and YYNGEE. The V and J ends lost 3 bases and 6 bases, in that order; junction bases with no gene match: 6. The CDR3 is 14 residues long. This clonotype has only a few counts. As yet, its antigen is unknown. Alongside a J-beta primer mix, a sample-barcoded 5' primer served in a second PCR lasting about 7 to 12 cycles. TCRdb recomputed calls from the 5' RACE reads with MiXCR, one row per CDR3 protein. The data hold about 930,000 distinct CDR3 sequences, with 25% to 30% observed a single time. Every donor gave 9.5 to 10 milliliters of peripheral blood. Findings and limits, study-wide: Both higher diversity and more naive CD4+ cells marked long-lived donors when set against aged donors.

These data also formed part of another study, on T cells of mothers and their children. In that study: In related and unrelated pairs alike, thymic selection shapes TCR recombination output, with inherited differences minor. Normalized overlap was always slightly, never significantly, higher in related than unrelated mother-child pairs.

The receptor was isolated from a woman aged 40 to 50 in good health. The sequencing sample was made of blood. This rearrangement joins TRBV9 to TRBJ2-3, with 8 positions matching TRBD1. The CDR3 region has the DNA TGTGCCAGCAGCGGGGGGACAGGTAGGGATACGCAGTATTTT. It specifies CASSGGTGRDTQYF. Looking up the rest from reference TRBV9 and TRBJ2-3 gives the full variable domain: DSGVTQTPKHLITATGQRVTLRCSPRSGDLSVYWYQQSLDQGLQFLIQYYNGEERAKGNILERFSAQQFPDLHSELNLSSLELGDSALYFCASSGGTGRDTQYFGPGTRLTVL.